This entry lists 17 T cell receptor beta chains sequenced from one sample in a study of T cells in Graves' hyperthyroidism and ophthalmopathy. The CDR3 regions of TCR beta were amplified from RNA transcripts. The HTBI primer set was used in a first-round RT-PCR of the TCR CDR3. One entry per CDR3 protein results from TCRdb running MiXCR on the multiplex PCR reads. The table lists hundreds of thousands of distinct CDR3 sequences, roughly 13% of them singletons, with 9.2% in the top ten. Sequenced material: blood. The receptors shown here come from a woman younger than 30 with Graves' hyperthyroidism.

This clonotype occurred many times. V gene TRBV7-9 combines with J gene TRBJ2-1; D gene uncertain. Germline V CDR1 and CDR2: SEHNR, FQNEAQ (reference sequence). V lost 8 bases to trimming and J lost 13 bases, with 12 bases between them. CDR3 size: 10 residues. The CDR3 coding sequence is TGTGCCAGCGACATAGAGTCCCAGTTCTTC. This codes for CASDIESQFF.

The chain uses TRBV24-1 and TRBJ2-2, with 7 bases aligning to TRBD1. The V gene end was trimmed by 9 bases and the J gene end by 4 bases; junction bases not matched to a gene: 7. Germline CDR1 reads KGHDR; CDR2 reads SFDVKD. CDR3 length: 14 amino acids. CDR3 nucleotides: TGTGCCACCGAGGGGGCGGCTGCCACCGGGGAGCTGTTTTTT. This sequence encodes CATEGAAATGELFF.

This clonotype was counted many times. The J gene is TRBJ1-2, the V gene TRBV7-8; tentative D call: TRBD1 (5 bases). The CDR3 is 13 amino acids. Trimming pared 8 bases from V and 5 bases from J, leaving 15 bases between. Germline V CDR1 and CDR2: SGHVS, FQNEAQ. The CDR3 loop reads CASSKATAYGYTF. In nucleotides, the CDR3 is TGTGCCAGCTCCAAAGCGACAGCGTATGGCTACACCTTC.

This clonotype was observed at least ten times. The genes are TRBV10-3 and TRBJ1-2; D unclear. Trimming cost V 0 bases and J 5 bases, with 7 bases left between them. Germline loops: CDR1 ENHRY, CDR2 SYGVKD. This CDR3 is 13 amino acids long. The CDR3 nucleotides read TGTGCCATCAGTGAGTCTCGGAGTTATGGCTACACCTTC. It yields the protein CAISESRSYGYTF.

Only one count was recorded for this clonotype. This rearrangement joins TRBV6-2 or TRBV6-3 to TRBJ1-5; D is possibly TRBD1 (5 bases). V shed 11 bases and J shed 7 bases, with 18 bases lying between them. Germline V gene sequence: CDR1 MNHEY, CDR2 SVGEGT. This CDR3 is built from 13 residues. Written as DNA, the CDR3 is TGTGCCGCTAACGCGGGGCGCAGGCAGCCCCAGCATTTT. The encoded protein is CAANAGRRQPQHF.

This clonotype occurred many times. The chain employs TRBV11-1 and TRBJ1-1, with 7 nucleotides matching TRBD1. This CDR3 has 15 residues. The junction had 10 bases not matched to a gene; V was cut back by 7 bases and J by 2 bases. The germline CDR1 and CDR2 sequences are SGHAT and FQDESV (reference sequence). The CDR3 loop is CASKKEQGVNTEAFF. The CDR3 coding sequence is TGTGCCAGCAAAAAAGAGCAGGGGGTCAACACTGAAGCTTTCTTT.

The chain links TRBV27 to TRBJ2-1; 9 bases are shared with TRBD2. The V gene end was trimmed by 4 bases and the J gene end by 7 bases; junction bases not matched to a gene: 11. This CDR3 has 16 residues. Germline V gives CDR1 MNHEY, CDR2 SMNVEV (reference sequence). The CDR3 reads CASSSLREGLWNEQFF. In DNA form, the CDR3 reads TGTGCCAGCAGTTCTCTGCGGGAGGGCCTCTGGAATGAGCAGTTCTTC.

At least ten counts were recorded for this clonotype. This chain links TRBV3-1 with TRBJ2-7; D uncertain. V lost 2 bases and J 1 base, leaving 6 bases between the germline ends. Germline V gene sequence: CDR1 LGHDT, CDR2 YNNKEL (reference sequence). The CDR3 has 13 amino acids. CDR3 sequence: CASSQQRSYEQYF. The CDR3, as DNA: TGTGCCAGCAGCCAACAGAGATCCTACGAGCAGTACTTC.

This clonotype was seen many times. V is TRBV12-3 or TRBV12-4 and J is TRBJ2-1, with 11 bases identical to TRBD1. This CDR3 region has 15 residues. With V trimmed by 4 bases and J by 6 bases, 5 bases remained unmatched. Here the CDR3 reads CASSWDRGTFNEQFF. In nucleotides, the CDR3 is TGTGCCAGCAGTTGGGACAGGGGGACGTTCAATGAGCAGTTCTTC.

Many counts were recorded for this clonotype. The chain links TRBV7-2 to TRBJ1-1, with a tentative D call TRBD1 (6 bases). Germline assignment: CDR1 SGHTA and CDR2 FQGNSA. This CDR3 spans 14 amino acids. Deletions cut 5 bases from V and 7 bases from J, with 17 bases between. Here the CDR3 DNA reads TGTGCCAGCAGCCCAGGGTGGAGGGGGAGTGAAGCTTTCTTT. Protein product: CASSPGWRGSEAFF.

This sequence joins TRBV5-1 and TRBJ2-5; D not certain. Germline lookup yields CDR1 SGHRS and CDR2 YFSETQ. The CDR3 consists of 15 residues. Trimming shortened V by 3 bases and J by 2 bases, and 14 bases separated the two germline ends. The CDR3 DNA sequence: TGCGCCAGCAGCTATAAGGCGGAGAAACAAGAGACCCAGTACTTC. Translating it yields CASSYKAEKQETQYF.

This clonotype was detected ten times or more. CDR3 bases: TGTGCCAGCCGGGACGGCCATACTGAAGCTTTCTTT. Translation gives CASRDGHTEAFF. The rearrangement links TRBV6-1 to TRBJ1-1; possible D gene TRBD1, 5 bases. Trimming shortened V by 8 bases and J by 5 bases, and 12 bases separated the two germline ends. This CDR3 has 12 residues. From germline, CDR1 is MNHNS and CDR2 SASEGT.

This clonotype was detected ten times or more. The genes are TRBV29-1 and TRBJ2-1; tentatively, D is TRBD2 (5 bases). The germline V gene has CDR1 SQVTM and CDR2 ANQGSEA. With 3 bases removed from V and 2 bases from J, the gap between germline ends came to 8 bases. This CDR3 is built from 13 residues. The CDR3 DNA reads as TGCAGCGTTGAGACTACGGCCTACAATGAGCAGTTCTTC. It encodes CSVETTAYNEQFF.

This clonotype came up many times. V usage is TRBV28 and J usage is TRBJ2-1; D uncertain. Germline loops: CDR1 MDHEN, CDR2 SYDVKM. V was trimmed by 3 bases and J by 0 bases, leaving 15 bases between them. The CDR3 is made up of 17 amino acids. The CDR3: CASSFPPDPSSYNEQFF. CDR3 nucleotide sequence: TGTGCCAGCAGTTTTCCCCCTGACCCAAGCTCCTACAATGAGCAGTTCTTC.

At least ten counts were recorded for this clonotype. The rearrangement joins TRBV18 to TRBJ1-2; the match to TRBD1 covers 7 bases. In germline, CDR1 is KGHSH, CDR2 LQKENI. The CDR3 totals 14 residues. Trimming took 3 bases from V and 2 from J; bases not matched to a gene: 3. CDR3 amino acids: CASSPQGQNYGYTF. Written as DNA, the CDR3 is TGTGCCAGCTCACCGCAGGGACAGAACTATGGCTACACCTTC.

The chain links TRBV4-1 to TRBJ1-5; D is undetermined. V dropped 1 base and J dropped 7 bases, with 8 bases sitting between them. The CDR3 runs to 13 residues. Germline V gene data show CDR1 as MGHRA and CDR2 as YSYEKL. CDR3 in amino acids: CASSQASIQPQHF. In nucleotides, the CDR3 is TGCGCCAGCAGCCAAGCGAGCATCCAGCCCCAGCATTTT.

This chain's CDR3 is CASSVQGVLRNEQFF. The CDR3 nucleotides are TGTGCCAGTAGTGTACAGGGCGTCTTGAGGAATGAGCAGTTCTTC. The V and J genes are TRBV19 and TRBJ2-1; D possibly corresponds to TRBD1 (6 bases). Germline CDR1 LNHDA, CDR2 SQIVND (reference sequence). V dropped 5 bases and J dropped 7 bases, with 18 bases sitting between them. The CDR3 consists of 15 residues.